The 32 T cell receptor beta chains in this list originate from one sample, sequenced in a study of T cell repertoires in cytomegalovirus infection. TCRdb used MiXCR to reprocess the reads, holding one entry per CDR3 protein. The top ten hold 13% of the sample, which has about 770,000 distinct CDR3 sequences, approximately 32% seen once. Their recognized antigens are unknown. Sample: cultured CD8+ T cells from PBMCs, taken from culture after CMV antigen stimulation. All receptors derive from a human donor in good health (CMV status not recorded). Some clones in this sample may be carry-over from other donors' samples.

This clonotype was detected a few times. The chain recombines TRBV7-9 with TRBJ2-2; tentative D call: TRBD2 (5 bases). The CDR3 runs 15 residues. The V end was cut by 6 bases, the J end by 7 bases, with 18 bases between. From germline, CDR1 is SEHNR and CDR2 FQNEAQ (reference sequence). The CDR3 bases are TGTGCCAGCAGTGCAGCGAGCCCGAGGGTCGGGGAGCTGTTTTTT. It is translated as CASSAASPRVGELFF. Drawing the rest from reference TRBV7-9 and TRBJ2-2, the complete variable domain is DTGVSQNPRHKITKRGQNVTFRCDPISEHNRLYWYRQTLGQGPEFLTYFQNEAQLEKSRLLSDRFSAERPKGSFSTLEIQRTEQGDSAMYLCASSAASPRVGELFFGEGSRLTVL.

This clonotype was detected only a few times. The V call is TRBV27, the J call TRBJ2-2, with 7 bases lining up with TRBD1. The CDR3 loop spans 14 amino acids. CDR1 is MNHEY and CDR2 is SMNVEV in the germline V gene (reference sequence). The ends lost 6 bases at V and 5 bases at J; junction bases unmatched: 6. CDR3 protein: CASRTTGRTGELFF. CDR3 bases: TGTGCCAGCAGAACGACAGGGAGAACCGGGGAGCTGTTTTTT.

This clonotype was found many times. The chain recombines TRBV6-5 with TRBJ1-2; D gene uncertain. The germline V gene has CDR1 MNHEY and CDR2 SVGAGI. V was cut by 6 bases and J by 6 bases, with 14 bases left in between. There are 13 residues in the CDR3. Written as DNA, the CDR3 is TGTGCCAGCAGCACGGGCCCGCTCAATGGCTACACCTTC. Translating gives CASSTGPLNGYTF.

In its sample, this clonotype was seen a few times. The chain couples TRBV10-3 to TRBJ1-2; TRBD1 aligns across 7 bases. Trimming cost V 10 bases and J 5 bases; bases outside gene matches: 10. Germline V gives CDR1 ENHRY, CDR2 SYGVKD. This CDR3 spans 13 amino acids. DNA for the CDR3: TGTGCCACCCGTGAGGGGGCCGATTATGGCTACACCTTC. Its translation is CATREGADYGYTF.

The chain carries TRBV3-1 and TRBJ2-3, with 9 positions matching TRBD2. Germline V gene data show CDR1 as LGHDT and CDR2 as YNNKEL (reference sequence). The ends lost 0 bases at V and 3 bases at J; junction bases unmatched: 4. The CDR3 has 16 amino acids. The CDR3 DNA is TGTGCCAGCAGCCAAGACCGCGGGGGGGCAACAGATACGCAGTATTTT. Amino acids: CASSQDRGGATDTQYF.

This clonotype has a count of ten or more. The chain has TRBV7-2 and TRBJ2-3; D unclear. Between the trimmed V and J ends, which lost 1 base and 2 bases, there was a span of 10 bases. The CDR3 has 15 amino acids. Per the germline V gene, CDR1 is SGHTA and CDR2 is FQGNSA. CDR3 sequence: CASSLERSYTDTQYF. The CDR3 region has the DNA TGTGCCAGCAGCTTAGAACGGAGCTACACAGATACGCAGTATTTT.

The chain is built from TRBV7-6 and TRBJ2-7; 7 bases are shared with TRBD1. V shed 4 bases and J 4 bases; nucleotides not matched to a gene: 4. Germline V gene data show CDR1 as SGHVS and CDR2 as FNYEAQ. The CDR3 runs to 13 residues. CDR3 sequence reads: CASSSGGDYEQYV. The DNA of the CDR3 is TGTGCCAGCAGCTCAGGGGGTGATTACGAGCAGTACGTC.

The chain recombines TRBV7-9 with TRBJ2-3, with D perhaps being TRBD1 or TRBD2 (5 bases each). This CDR3 is 14 amino acids long. V shed 5 bases and J shed 3 bases, with 12 bases lying between them. Germline V CDR1 and CDR2: SEHNR, FQNEAQ (reference sequence). The CDR3 loop is CASSNRDQTDTQYF. The DNA of the CDR3 is TGTGCCAGCAGCAACCGGGACCAAACAGATACGCAGTATTTT. The whole variable domain, remainder taken from reference TRBV7-9 and TRBJ2-3, is DTGVSQNPRHKITKRGQNVTFRCDPISEHNRLYWYRQTLGQGPEFLTYFQNEAQLEKSRLLSDRFSAERPKGSFSTLEIQRTEQGDSAMYLCASSNRDQTDTQYFGPGTRLTVL.

This clonotype appeared a single time. The rearrangement uses TRBV4-1 and TRBJ2-3, with 7 nucleotides matching TRBD2. With V trimmed by 2 bases and J by 1 base, 12 bases remained unmatched. The CDR3 length is 18 residues. Per the germline V gene, CDR1 is MGHRA and CDR2 is YSYEKL. CDR3 DNA sequence: TGCGCCAGCAGCCAATCGGCGTTAGCGGGTGGGGGCACAGATACGCAGTATTTT. Protein sequence: CASSQSALAGGGTDTQYF.

This clonotype has at least ten counts. This chain uses TRBV28 with TRBJ1-2; D is possibly TRBD1 (5 bases). This CDR3 comprises 14 residues. Deletions cut 3 bases from V and 4 bases from J, with 12 bases between. Germline-derived CDR1 and CDR2 are MDHEN and SYDVKM. The CDR3 reads CASSFPADSYGYTF. CDR3 nucleotides: TGTGCCAGCAGTTTCCCAGCTGACAGCTATGGCTACACCTTC.

V is TRBV7-4 and J is TRBJ1-1; D is unclear. This CDR3 spans 12 amino acids. In germline, CDR1 is SGHVT, CDR2 SQSDAQ. Trimming removed 8 bases from V and 1 base from J, with 8 bases in between. CDR3 protein: CASGIGNTEAFF. DNA for the CDR3: TGTGCCAGCGGAATCGGGAACACTGAAGCTTTCTTT.

The chain couples TRBV2 to TRBJ1-6; D perhaps matches TRBD1 (6 bases). This CDR3 comprises 16 residues. The V gene lost 7 bases and the J gene lost 8 bases, with 21 bases spanning the gap. The germline V gene has CDR1 SNHLY and CDR2 FYNNEI. This CDR3 reads CASNRSPDSRDSPLHF. The CDR3 bases are TGTGCCAGCAATAGGAGTCCGGACAGCAGGGATTCACCCCTCCACTTT. Filled out from reference TRBV2 and TRBJ1-6, the complete variable domain reads EPEVTQTPSHQVTQMGQEVILRCVPISNHLYFYWYRQILGQKVEFLVSFYNNEISEKSEIFDDQFSVERPDGSNFTLKIRSTKLEDSAMYFCASNRSPDSRDSPLHFGNGTRLTVT.

This clonotype has just a few counts. This sequence joins TRBV10-3 and TRBJ2-7; TRBD1 matches at 10 bases. V shed 6 bases and J 5 bases; nucleotides not matched to a gene: 1. CDR3 size: 12 residues. CDR1 is ENHRY, CDR2 SYGVKD, per germline. The CDR3, as DNA: TGTGCCATCAGCGGACAGGGGGACGAGCAGTACGTC. Translation gives CAISGQGDEQYV.

This clonotype was counted between two and nine times. The chain couples TRBV19 to TRBJ2-1, with D possibly TRBD2 on 6 matching bases. With 4 bases removed from V and 2 bases from J, the gap between germline ends came to 15 bases. The length of the CDR3 is 16 residues. The V gene's germline CDR1 is LNHDA and CDR2 SQIVND (reference sequence). CDR3 sequence (DNA): TGTGCCAGTAGTAACTGGACTATAACTCCCTACAATGAGCAGTTCTTC. It translates to CASSNWTITPYNEQFF.

V usage is TRBV12-3 or TRBV12-4 and J usage is TRBJ2-3; 7 nucleotides agree with TRBD2. J was trimmed by 1 base and V by 11 bases; bases with no gene match: 12. The CDR3 is 15 residues long. This CDR3 reads CALLKLADGTDTQYF. The CDR3 DNA sequence: TGTGCCCTCCTAAAGCTAGCGGATGGCACAGATACGCAGTATTTT.

The chain links TRBV7-8 to TRBJ2-3, with 7 positions matching TRBD2. This CDR3 has 16 amino acids. The germline V gene has CDR1 SGHVS and CDR2 FQNEAQ. V lost 2 bases to trimming and J lost 6 bases; unmatched junction nucleotides: 11. This chain's CDR3 is CASSLSRTSRVDTQYF. The CDR3 DNA reads TGTGCCAGCAGCTTAAGCCGGACTAGTCGGGTTGATACGCAGTATTTT.

Comment on this clonotype: An end of the junction differs from the germline gene, which may be a read error. The chain is built from TRBV19 and TRBJ1-1; a possible D gene is TRBD1 (5 bases). This CDR3 has 12 residues. Germline lookup yields CDR1 LNHDA and CDR2 SQIVND (reference sequence). The CDR3 here is CASGIGDREAFF. As DNA, the CDR3 is TGTGCCAGTGGTATTGGGGACCGTGAAGCTTTCTTT.

This clonotype was observed a few times. This rearrangement joins TRBV7-9 to TRBJ1-3; D remains ambiguous. The CDR3 runs 15 residues. V was trimmed by 2 bases and J by 4 bases, leaving 12 bases between them. Germline V CDR1 and CDR2: SEHNR, FQNEAQ (reference sequence). The CDR3 here is CASSLPEERGNTIYF. The CDR3 DNA reads TGTGCCAGCAGCTTACCGGAGGAAAGAGGAAACACCATATATTTT.

In its sample, this clonotype was seen many times. The rearrangement uses TRBV7-2 and TRBJ1-6, with no clear D. CDR3 length equals 15 residues. The germline V and J ends were trimmed by 2 bases and 14 bases, with 19 bases remaining between them. Per the germline V gene, CDR1 is SGHTA and CDR2 is FQGNSA. CDR3 in DNA: TGTGCCAGCAGCTTAAAAGTGGGCCCCAGGTGGACCCTCCACTTT. Its translation: CASSLKVGPRWTLHF.

This clonotype was detected only a few times. J is TRBJ2-3 and V is TRBV27; D is perhaps TRBD1 (5 bases). Germline assignment: CDR1 MNHEY and CDR2 SMNVEV (reference sequence). Deletions cut 5 bases from V and 2 bases from J, with 17 bases between. The length of the CDR3 is 16 residues. CDR3 sequence: CASSLFIGADTDTQYF. DNA for the CDR3: TGTGCCAGCAGTCTTTTTATAGGGGCAGACACAGATACGCAGTATTTT.

The chain links TRBV6-6 to TRBJ2-6, with D uncertain. The V gene lost 6 bases and the J gene lost 2 bases, with 17 bases spanning the gap. CDR3 size: 17 residues. Germline CDR1 and CDR2: MNHNY and SVGAGI (reference sequence). Here the CDR3 DNA reads TGTGCCAGCAGAGGGATTTATGAACTGGCTGGGGCCAACGTCCTGACTTTC. Its protein is CASRGIYELAGANVLTF.

V is TRBV27 and J is TRBJ2-1; D is undetermined. CDR1 is MNHEY and CDR2 is SMNVEV in the germline V gene (reference sequence). V dropped 5 bases and J dropped 8 bases, with 19 bases sitting between them. The length of the CDR3 is 15 residues. The CDR3 protein is CASSPSDELFYEQFF. The CDR3 coding sequence is TGTGCCAGCAGTCCGTCCGACGAGCTATTCTATGAGCAGTTCTTC.

CDR3 amino acids: CASSLAPQGTSGVSNTGELFF. The CDR3 region has the DNA TGTGCCAGCAGCTTGGCCCCCCAAGGGACTAGCGGGGTGTCGAACACCGGGGAGCTGTTTTTT. The chain employs TRBV5-4 and TRBJ2-2; TRBD2 matches 13 bases. Trimming at V came to 0 bases and at J to 0 bases, leaving 11 bases not matched to a gene. CDR1 SGHNT and CDR2 YYREEE come from the germline V gene (reference sequence). The CDR3 sequence is 21 residues long.

The DNA for the CDR3 is TGTGCCAGCAGTTCTCGGGGGAGGAGTGAAAAACTGTTTTTT. Translating it yields CASSSRGRSEKLFF. The chain couples TRBV6-9 to TRBJ1-4; a possible D gene is TRBD1 (5 bases). CDR1 and CDR2 from the germline V gene are MNHGY and SVAAGI. This CDR3 is 14 amino acids long. V shed 4 bases and J shed 7 bases, with 13 bases lying between them.

This clonotype was picked up many times. The V gene is TRBV7-9, the J gene TRBJ2-3, with 7 bases aligning to TRBD1. The V gene's germline CDR1 is SEHNR and CDR2 FQNEAQ (reference sequence). With 0 bases clipped from V and 1 base from J, the junction kept 10 bases outside the gene matches. This CDR3 is 18 amino acids long. Here the CDR3 DNA reads TGTGCCAGCAGCTTAGCGGCCGGACAGGCGGCACGCACAGATACGCAGTATTTT. Translating gives CASSLAAGQAARTDTQYF.

This clonotype came up many times. The chain links TRBV12-3 or TRBV12-4 to TRBJ2-1; 11 nucleotides line up with TRBD2. The CDR3 has 14 residues. Trimming took 3 bases from V and 8 from J; bases not matched to a gene: 3. In DNA form, the CDR3 reads TGTGCCAGCAGTTTTGTAGCGGGGGGGGATGAGCAGTTCTTC. Amino acid sequence: CASSFVAGGDEQFF.

The chain recombines TRBV27 with TRBJ1-2, with D perhaps TRBD1 (5 bases). This CDR3 has 14 residues. Germline assignment: CDR1 MNHEY and CDR2 SMNVEV (reference sequence). With 2 bases removed from V and 2 bases from J, the gap between germline ends came to 9 bases. The CDR3 DNA follows: TGTGCCAGCAGTTTAGGGGGGGACAACTATGGCTACACCTTC. This gives the protein CASSLGGDNYGYTF.

This clonotype was observed many times. The J gene is TRBJ1-5, the V gene TRBV12-3 or TRBV12-4; unclear D gene. The CDR3 covers 17 residues. Deletions cut 0 bases from V and 1 base from J, with 13 bases between. The CDR3 DNA sequence: TGTGCCAGCAGTTTAGCGACGTTGAAGGGAAGCAATCAGCCCCAGCATTTT. Protein: CASSLATLKGSNQPQHF.

The sample holds a few counts of this clonotype. V usage is TRBV4-3 and J usage is TRBJ1-1; D might be TRBD1 (5 bases). Trimming cost V 1 base and J 6 bases, with 24 bases left between them. This CDR3 is built from 18 residues. The germline V gene encodes CDR1 LGHNA and CDR2 YSLEER. CDR3 nucleotide sequence: TGCGCCAGCAGCCAAGTCCTGATTCGGACACCTCGGATTGCTGAAGCTTTCTTT. Translated: CASSQVLIRTPRIAEAFF.

This clonotype was seen at least ten times. The CDR3 nucleotides read TGTGCCAGCAGTGAATCGAGGACAGGGACTTTGAACACTGAAGCTTTCTTT. Residues: CASSESRTGTLNTEAFF. The genes are TRBV6-1 and TRBJ1-1; 8 nucleotides match TRBD1. Germline CDR1 MNHNS, CDR2 SASEGT. The CDR3 runs to 17 residues. The V segment lost 2 bases and the J segment 0 bases; nucleotides outside the gene matches: 8.

Regarding this clonotype: The junction and the germline gene differ at one end; a read error may be behind it. The chain links TRBV7-8 to TRBJ1-2, with D possibly matching TRBD1 (5 bases). From germline, CDR1 is SGHVS and CDR2 FQNEAQ. The CDR3 contains 16 residues. The CDR3 DNA reads as TGTGCCAGCAGCTTAGAACCTACAGGCTCTAACTATGGCTACGCCTTC. Protein product: CASSLEPTGSNYGYAF.

V usage is TRBV12-3 or TRBV12-4 and J usage is TRBJ2-2; D unresolved. V was shortened by 5 bases and J by 0 bases, with 10 bases between the two germline ends. The CDR3 has 15 residues. The DNA of the CDR3 is TGTGCCAGCAGTCCCGTGGCAGCGAACACCGGGGAGCTGTTTTTT. It specifies CASSPVAANTGELFF.